These 19 T cell receptor beta chains were all obtained from the same sample, sequenced in a study of blood T cell repertoires in COVID-19. Some clones are missing from TCRdb's copy, which holds only in-frame ones; the method was immunoSEQ multiplex PCR. The repertoire holds about 100,000 clones, with more than 70% as singletons. Sequencing was carried out using peripheral blood. These TCRs come from a human donor in a cohort sampled during active COVID-19.

The chain links TRBV4-1 to TRBJ2-7, with 10 bases fitting TRBD2. Germline V CDR1 and CDR2: MGHRA, YSYEKL. Losses at the gene ends were 3 bases for V and 2 bases for J; bases not matched to a gene: 7. This CDR3 contains 16 residues. CDR3 nucleotide sequence: TGCGCCAGCAGCCAGCTCGTTCTAGCGGGAGCCTACGAGCAGTACTTC. It is translated as CASSQLVLAGAYEQYF.

The chain has TRBV15 and TRBJ1-2; 8 bases match TRBD1. V lost 0 bases, J lost 7 bases, and 4 bases stayed unmatched. The CDR3 consists of 14 residues. Germline V CDR1 and CDR2: LNHNV, YYDKDF (reference sequence). The CDR3 region is CATSRDMTGAGYTF. CDR3 in DNA: TGTGCCACCAGCAGAGACATGACAGGGGCTGGCTACACCTTC.

V is TRBV6-1 and J is TRBJ1-2; 7 positions agree with TRBD1. Unmatched junction bases numbered 2, after V lost 0 bases and J lost 4 bases. The germline CDR1 and CDR2 sequences are MNHNS and SASEGT. The length of the CDR3 is 14 residues. The CDR3 nucleotides read TGTGCCAGCAGTGAAGCCGGGACAGTCTATGGCTACACCTTC. The encoded protein is CASSEAGTVYGYTF.

This clone was detected only a few times. The CDR3 spells CASSADRSYGYTF. In DNA, the CDR3 is TGTGCCAGCAGCGCGGACAGAAGCTATGGCTACACCTTC. The chain uses TRBV11-2 and TRBJ1-2, with a tentative D call TRBD1 (6 bases). V dropped 5 bases and J dropped 4 bases, with 11 bases sitting between them. CDR1 is SGHAT, CDR2 FQNNGV, per germline. The CDR3 spans 13 residues.

This clone was counted only a few times. V is TRBV5-1 and J is TRBJ1-4, with 8 bases fitting TRBD1. After removal of 4 bases from V and 8 bases from J, the junction contained 7 bases not matched to a gene. Germline V gene data show CDR1 as SGHRS and CDR2 as YFSETQ. CDR3 length: 14 residues. The CDR3 reads CASSPGTGSEKLFF. CDR3 DNA sequence: TGCGCCAGCAGCCCCGGGACAGGTAGCGAAAAACTGTTTTTT.

V gene TRBV6-2 or TRBV6-3 combines with J gene TRBJ1-2; D is uncertain. Trimming cost V 3 bases and J 4 bases, with 3 bases left between them. There are 11 residues in the CDR3. Germline values: CDR1 MNHEY, CDR2 SVGEGT. CDR3 bases: TGTGCCAGCAGTTATAGCTATGGCTACACCTTC. Amino acids: CASSYSYGYTF.

V usage is TRBV5-4 and J usage is TRBJ2-3, with 11 nucleotides matching TRBD2. There are 16 residues in the CDR3. Germline values: CDR1 SGHNT, CDR2 YYREEE (reference sequence). Losses at the gene ends were 4 bases for V and 4 bases for J; bases not matched to a gene: 8. The CDR3 protein is CASSPTSGGEADTQYF. In nucleotides, the CDR3 is TGTGCCAGCAGCCCCACTAGCGGGGGAGAGGCAGATACGCAGTATTTT.

The chain links TRBV5-4 to TRBJ2-3, with 9 bases that match TRBD2. After removal of 4 bases from V and 4 bases from J, the junction contained 4 bases not matched to a gene. Germline CDR1 reads SGHNT; CDR2 reads YYREEE (reference sequence). The CDR3 length is 14 residues. This CDR3 is CASSVAGAPDTQYF. The CDR3 nucleotides are TGTGCCAGCAGCGTAGCGGGAGCGCCAGATACGCAGTATTTT.

The rearrangement uses TRBV11-2 and TRBJ1-4; D gene uncertain. V was pared by 3 bases and J by 8 bases, with 13 bases between. CDR3 length: 14 residues. The germline V gene has CDR1 SGHAT and CDR2 FQNNGV. The CDR3 region has the DNA TGTGCCAGCAGCTTTAACCGAGGATTAGAAAAACTGTTTTTT. It codes for CASSFNRGLEKLFF.

This chain connects TRBV6-5 to TRBJ1-2; 7 bases are a match to TRBD1. Germline lookup yields CDR1 MNHEY and CDR2 SVGAGI. CDR3 length: 15 amino acids. The junction had 9 bases not matched to a gene; V was cut back by 6 bases and J by 2 bases. The CDR3 DNA sequence: TGTGCCAGCAGATCTAGAAAACAGGGGAACTATGGCTACACCTTC. Translating gives CASRSRKQGNYGYTF.

The rearrangement uses TRBV10-3 and TRBJ2-7; a weak D match, TRBD1 (5 bases). V lost 0 bases and J 9 bases, leaving 15 bases between the germline ends. Germline V gives CDR1 ENHRY, CDR2 SYGVKD. This CDR3 has 14 amino acids. The DNA of the CDR3 is TGTGCCATCAGTGAGTCAGGGGCGCGCTATTCGCAGTACTTC. Translation gives CAISESGARYSQYF.

A remark on this clone: This same CDR3 is encoded by further DNA sequences in the sample. The chain joins TRBV9 to TRBJ1-1; TRBD1 is a possible D gene (5 bases). The V gene's germline CDR1 is SGDLS and CDR2 YYNGEE. Trimming shortened V by 0 bases and J by 6 bases, and 12 bases separated the two germline ends. The CDR3 sequence is 14 residues long. In nucleotides, the CDR3 is TGTGCCAGCAGCGTAGGGCCGGGGGGTGCTGAAGCTTTCTTT. Translating gives CASSVGPGGAEAFF.

The genes are TRBV28 and TRBJ2-7; perhaps TRBD1 as D (5 bases). The CDR3 has 15 residues. CDR1 is MDHEN, CDR2 SYDVKM, per germline. Trimming shortened V by 7 bases and J by 0 bases, and 16 bases separated the two germline ends. CDR3 sequence: CASTSELGASYEQYF. CDR3 coding DNA: TGTGCCAGCACTTCCGAGCTAGGGGCCTCCTACGAGCAGTACTTC.

The table lists this clone with a count of one. The chain recombines TRBV2 with TRBJ2-4; D may be TRBD1 (5 bases). Germline assignment: CDR1 SNHLY and CDR2 FYNNEI. This CDR3 spans 18 amino acids. V was shortened by 7 bases and J by 3 bases, with 25 bases between the two germline ends. CDR3 bases: TGTGCCAGCATACCAAACAGGTTGGTCGGTGTCGGCAAAAACATTCAGTACTTC. Protein product: CASIPNRLVGVGKNIQYF.

This clone was detected only a few times. This chain joins TRBV5-5 and TRBJ2-7; 7 bases agree with TRBD1. The J segment lost 4 bases and the V segment lost 4 bases, leaving 8 bases of the junction unmatched. The CDR3 sequence is 14 residues long. Germline V gene sequence: CDR1 SGHKS, CDR2 YYEKEE (reference sequence). The CDR3 DNA is TGTGCCAGCAGCCAATGGGACAGATTTTACGAGCAGTACGTC. This translates into CASSQWDRFYEQYV.

V and J are TRBV28 and TRBJ1-1; D not resolved. The CDR3 length is 12 residues. CDR1 and CDR2 (germline): MDHEN, SYDVKM. Trimming cost V 6 bases and J 4 bases, with 9 bases left between them. CDR3: CASRTEFTEAFF. CDR3 bases: TGTGCCAGCAGAACAGAGTTCACTGAAGCTTTCTTT.

This chain links TRBV2 with TRBJ2-1, with D possibly being TRBD2 (5 bases). The CDR3 extends over 10 amino acids. V lost 7 bases, J lost 10 bases, and 8 bases lay in between. Germline lookup yields CDR1 SNHLY and CDR2 FYNNEI. The CDR3 loop reads CASKEAEQFF. In nucleotides, the CDR3 is TGTGCCAGCAAGGAGGCGGAGCAGTTCTTC.

This chain connects TRBV12-3 or TRBV12-4 to TRBJ2-5; D is ambiguous. The CDR3 has 11 amino acids. Deletions cut 4 bases from V and 5 bases from J, with 5 bases between. The CDR3 DNA reads TGTGCCAGCAGTTCCATGGAGACCCAGTACTTC. Translated: CASSSMETQYF.

The rearrangement joins TRBV27 to TRBJ2-7; TRBD1 matches 7 bases. This CDR3 comprises 13 residues. CDR1 and CDR2 from the germline V gene are MNHEY and SMNVEV (reference sequence). V lost 4 bases and J lost 7; bases outside the gene matches: 7. DNA for the CDR3: TGTGCCAGCAGTTCCCTGTGGACAGGTGAGCAGTACGTC. Encoded protein: CASSSLWTGEQYV.